This T cell receptor (beta chain) derives from a study of blood T cell repertoires in COVID-19. Study summary: Sample material is recorded as cDNA or gDNA derived from T cells, B-cell-depleted T cells, or PBMCs.

The ends were cut back, 0 bases at V and 5 bases at J, with 23 bases in the middle. The CDR3 covers 19 residues. Germline CDR1 and CDR2: MNHNS and SASEGT. Participants' own reports of clinical history determined their cohort assignment. Sequencing used immunoSEQ multiplex PCR; TCRdb keeps in-frame clones, though not all of them. The data hold 120,000 to 150,000 clones, with 70% to 90% observed a single time. This rearrangement joins TRBV6-1 to TRBJ1-5; TRBD1 is a possible D gene (5 bases). The receptor's source is a woman between 45 and 65 years old with acute COVID-19. Specimen: PBMCs or T cells enriched from blood (not recorded which). CDR3 in DNA: TGTGCCAGCAGTGAAGCGCTTACCAGGTCCTCCTGGGGGGATCAGCCCCAGCATTTT. Its protein is CASSEALTRSSWGDQPQHF.